This entry lists 14 T cell receptor beta chains sequenced from one sample in a study of T cells in Graves' hyperthyroidism and ophthalmopathy. Amplified TCR beta CDR3 regions derived from RNA transcripts. In the first-round RT-PCR of the TCR CDR3, the HTBI primer set was used. TCRdb re-analysed the multiplex PCR reads in MiXCR, keeping a single row per CDR3 protein. The table lists around 340,000 distinct CDR3 sequences, 21% of them singletons. The sequencing sample was made of blood. Receptors originate from a woman aged 45-59 years with Graves' hyperthyroidism.

The J gene is TRBJ2-1, the V gene TRBV9, with 11 bases matching TRBD2. The CDR3 spans 17 residues. CDR1 SGDLS and CDR2 YYNGEE come from the germline V gene. The junction had 11 bases not matched to a gene; V was cut back by 2 bases and J by 7 bases. Written as DNA, the CDR3 is TGTGCCAGCAGCGTCCTGGGACTAGCGGACCTGGAGAATGAGCAGTTCTTC. Amino acid sequence: CASSVLGLADLENEQFF. Together with reference TRBV9 and TRBJ2-1, the CDR3 gives the full variable domain: DSGVTQTPKHLITATGQRVTLRCSPRSGDLSVYWYQQSLDQGLQFLIQYYNGEERAKGNILERFSAQQFPDLHSELNLSSLELGDSALYFCASSVLGLADLENEQFFGPGTRLTVL.

This clonotype was seen at least ten times. This chain connects TRBV3-1 to TRBJ1-6, with D hard to call. The CDR3 totals 17 residues. With 3 bases removed from V and 0 bases from J, the gap between germline ends came to 12 bases. CDR1 and CDR2 (germline): LGHDT, YNNKEL (reference sequence). The CDR3 reads CASSHPLGRSYNSPLHF. For the CDR3, the DNA is TGTGCCAGCAGCCACCCCCTGGGCCGCTCCTATAATTCACCCCTCCACTTT. Based on the CDR3 plus reference TRBV3-1 and TRBJ1-6, the full variable domain is DTAVSQTPKYLVTQMGNDKSIKCEQNLGHDTMYWYKQDSKKFLKIMFSYNNKELIINETVPNRFSPKSPDKAHLNLHINSLELGDSAVYFCASSHPLGRSYNSPLHFGNGTRLTVT.

This clonotype has just a few counts. The J gene is TRBJ2-1, the V gene TRBV18; TRBD2 aligns across 13 bases. Germline CDR1 is KGHSH and CDR2 is LQKENI. V was pared by 3 bases and J by 6 bases, with 5 bases of the junction left unmatched. This CDR3 has 16 residues. CDR3 sequence: CASSPTSGRAVNEQFF. In nucleotides, the CDR3 is TGTGCCAGCTCACCCACTAGCGGGAGGGCCGTCAATGAGCAGTTCTTC. The whole variable domain, remainder taken from reference TRBV18 and TRBJ2-1, is NAGVMQNPRHLVRRRGQEARLRCSPMKGHSHVYWYRQLPEEGLKFMVYLQKENIIDESGMPKERFSAEFPKEGPSILRIQQVVRGDSAAYFCASSPTSGRAVNEQFFGPGTRLTVL.

CDR3 in amino acids: CASSFSANQPQHF. The CDR3 bases are TGTGCCAGCAGTTTTTCAGCAAATCAGCCCCAGCATTTT. The chain combines TRBV28 with TRBJ1-5; D remains ambiguous. The germline gives CDR1 MDHEN, CDR2 SYDVKM. V lost 3 bases and J 4 bases, leaving 7 bases between the germline ends. This CDR3 contains 13 residues.

V is TRBV5-1 and J is TRBJ2-1, with 7 bases matching TRBD1. The CDR3 extends over 14 amino acids. From germline, CDR1 is SGHRS and CDR2 YFSETQ. After removal of 8 bases from V and 3 bases from J, the junction contained 8 bases not matched to a gene. In nucleotides, the CDR3 is TGCGCCAGTAATACAGGGGAGCACTACAATGAGCAGTTCTTC. Protein: CASNTGEHYNEQFF.

For this clonotype: A much bigger clone sits one base away, suggesting this may be a read error. This chain uses TRBV28 with TRBJ2-7, with 9 bases aligning to TRBD1. The CDR3 has 13 amino acids. The ends lost 5 bases at V and 7 bases at J; junction bases unmatched: 6. Germline CDR1 is MDHEN and CDR2 is SYDVKM. As DNA, the CDR3 is TGTGCCAGCAGTAACAGGGGGCCGGGTGAGCAGTACTTC. Amino acids: CASSNRGPGEQYF.

This clonotype was picked up a small number of times. This chain links TRBV29-1 with TRBJ2-4, with 8 bases matching TRBD1. Germline V lookup: CDR1 SQVTM, CDR2 ANQGSEA. The junction had 6 bases not matched to a gene; V was cut back by 6 bases and J by 8 bases. The length of the CDR3 is 12 residues. The CDR3 DNA reads TGCAGCGTGAACAGGGGGTGGGACATTCAGTACTTC. Translated, it gives CSVNRGWDIQYF.

The chain carries TRBV25-1 and TRBJ2-3, with a possible D match to TRBD1 (5 bases). Germline CDR1 is MGHDK and CDR2 is SYGVNS. V was clipped by 2 bases and J by 5 bases, with 17 bases between them. The CDR3 is 16 amino acids. The CDR3 region is CASSEGYGATGDTQYF. The CDR3 nucleotides are TGTGCCAGCAGTGAAGGTTATGGGGCGACGGGAGATACGCAGTATTTT. The full variable domain, in which reference TRBV25-1 and TRBJ2-3 provide the parts outside the CDR3, is EADIYQTPRYLVIGTGKKITLECSQTMGHDKMYWYQQDPGMELHLIHYSYGVNSTEKGDLSSESTVSRIRTEHFPLTLESARPSHTSQYLCASSEGYGATGDTQYFGPGTRLTVL.

This clonotype occurred many times. The V call is TRBV28, the J call TRBJ2-2; 8 bases map to TRBD1. The J segment lost 13 bases and the V segment lost 5 bases, leaving 9 bases of the junction unmatched. The CDR3 has 13 amino acids. The germline CDR1 and CDR2 sequences are MDHEN and SYDVKM. This CDR3 reads CASSGDRWARLFF. CDR3 in DNA: TGTGCCAGCAGTGGGGACAGGTGGGCTAGGCTGTTTTTT.

This clonotype was detected only a few times. The genes are TRBV20-1 and TRBJ1-3; no clear D gene. This CDR3 is built from 16 residues. Germline CDR1 is DFQATT and CDR2 is SNEGSKA (reference sequence). Between the trimmed V and J ends, which lost 0 bases and 0 bases, there was a span of 12 bases. The CDR3 loop is CSARDRRGVSGNTIYF. In DNA, the CDR3 is TGCAGTGCTAGAGATCGGAGAGGCGTCTCTGGAAACACCATATATTTT.

The rearrangement uses TRBV11-3 and TRBJ2-6; D is ambiguous. This CDR3 region has 13 residues. Germline values: CDR1 SGHNT, CDR2 YENEEA. V lost 10 bases, J lost 2 bases, and 9 bases lay in between. The CDR3 coding sequence is TGTGCCATTGAGAATCCTGGGGCCAACGTCCTGACTTTC. It encodes CAIENPGANVLTF.

This clonotype was recorded at least ten times. The rearrangement uses TRBV6-1 and TRBJ1-1; 7 bases line up with TRBD1. Unmatched junction bases numbered 1, after V lost 6 bases and J lost 0 bases. Germline V gene data show CDR1 as MNHNS and CDR2 as SASEGT. The CDR3 extends over 13 amino acids. In DNA form, the CDR3 reads TGTGCCAGCAGACAGGGGATGAACACTGAAGCTTTCTTT. Its protein is CASRQGMNTEAFF.

This clonotype was observed many times. This chain uses TRBV6-2 or TRBV6-3 with TRBJ2-3, with 7 nucleotides matching TRBD2. The germline V gene has CDR1 MNHEY and CDR2 SVGEGT. The CDR3 extends over 14 amino acids. The junction had 8 bases not matched to a gene; V was cut back by 6 bases and J by 5 bases. The CDR3 bases are TGTGCCAGCAGCGGACTAGTTGGAGGAGATACGCAGTATTTT. This gives the protein CASSGLVGGDTQYF.

This clonotype was seen repeatedly, ten times or more. This chain joins TRBV20-1 and TRBJ2-1; 8 bases map to TRBD2. The CDR3 sequence is 15 residues long. The germline CDR1 and CDR2 sequences are DFQATT and SNEGSKA (reference sequence). V shed 6 bases, J shed 9 bases, and the junction held 16 bases outside the gene matches. CDR3 DNA sequence: TGCAGTGCACCTGTAGCGGGAAGATTGAGTAGTGAGCAGTTCTTC. Translation gives CSAPVAGRLSSEQFF.